This T cell receptor (beta chain) comes out of a study of identical twins. There are many counts of this clonotype. V lost 1 base to trimming and J lost 3 bases, with 6 bases between them. The CDR3 sequence is 13 residues long. CDR1 is SGHTA and CDR2 is FQGTGA in the germline V gene. Template switching introduced a universal primer site, and the cDNA bore unique molecular identifiers. A single record per CDR3 protein comes from TCRdb applying MiXCR to the 5' RACE reads. The sample comprises 550,000 to 700,000 distinct CDR3 sequences, around 20% of which are singletons, and about 4.5% rests with the top ten. The sample was also linked to a second study, of T cells expressing NK-cell markers. That report notes: With respect to HCMV, seven of the eight sequenced donors were seropositive, and one was seronegative. For several experiments, T cell sorting was restricted to the alpha-beta TCR population by means of an anti-gamma-delta TCR antibody. A few donors' CD3+CD56-NKG2C+ cells were dominated by the same clonotypes.

This sequence originates from a woman aged 18-30 years in good health. Sequencing was carried out using PBMCs. The chain has TRBV7-3 and TRBJ1-2, with a tentative D call TRBD1 (5 bases). The CDR3 spells CASSLKGDYGYTF. DNA of the CDR3: TGTGCCAGCAGCTTAAAAGGGGACTATGGCTACACCTTC. Supplemented by reference TRBV7-3 and TRBJ1-2, the full variable domain reads GAGVSQTPSNKVTEKGKYVELRCDPISGHTALYWYRQSLGQGPEFLIYFQGTGAADDSGLPNDRFFAVRPEGSVSTLKIQRTERGDSAVYLCASSLKGDYGYTFGSGTRLTVV.